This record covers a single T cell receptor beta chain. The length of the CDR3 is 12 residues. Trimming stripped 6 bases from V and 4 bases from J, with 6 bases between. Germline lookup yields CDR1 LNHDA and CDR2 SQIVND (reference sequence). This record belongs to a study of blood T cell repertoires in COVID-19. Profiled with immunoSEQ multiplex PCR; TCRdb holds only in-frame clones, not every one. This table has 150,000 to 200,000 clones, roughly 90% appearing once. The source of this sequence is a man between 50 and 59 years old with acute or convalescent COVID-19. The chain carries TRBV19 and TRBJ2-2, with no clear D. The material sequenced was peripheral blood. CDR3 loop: CASRSSTGELFF. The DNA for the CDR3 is TGTGCCAGTAGATCCTCCACCGGGGAGCTGTTTTTT.